The rows below give T cell receptor beta chains drawn from one sample of a study of T cell repertoires in cytomegalovirus infection. TCRdb re-called the reads through MiXCR, storing one row per CDR3 protein. The sample has some 800,000 distinct CDR3 sequences; about 33% are singletons. Their antigen targets remain unknown. The specimen comprised cultured CD8+ T cells from PBMCs, sampled from culture after CMV antigen stimulation. These TCRs come from a human donor in good health (CMV status not recorded). Some clones in this sample may be carry-over from other donors' samples. Both conserved end residues are part of each CDR3. D genes are given only for firm matches. Only part of the rows carry a size: once, few, many, or a class if the clone is expanded.

d_call j_call clone_size v_call cdr3_nt cdr3_aa
. TRBJ1-1 . TRBV12-5 TGTGCTAGTGGTTTGGCAACGGGACGGCTTAACACTGAAGCTTTCTTT CASGLATGRLNTEAFF
TRBD1 TRBJ2-6 few TRBV6-2/TRBV6-3 TGTGCCAGCATTCCCCGGAGACAGGGAGCTTCCGGGGCCAACGTCCTGACTTTC CASIPRRQGASGANVLTF
. TRBJ2-5 few TRBV11-2 TGTGCCAGCAGTACTAGCAAGACAGAGAGTGTCCAAGAGACCCAGTACTTC CASSTSKTESVQETQYF
. TRBJ2-3 . TRBV20-1 TGCAGTGCCCCGCAACAGGGAACAGATACGCAGTATTTT CSAPQQGTDTQYF
TRBD1 TRBJ2-7 . TRBV15 TGTGCCACCAGCATACGCCGACAGGGTAGGGGCGAGCAGTACTTC CATSIRRQGRGEQYF
. TRBJ1-2 few TRBV6-8 TGTGCCAGCAGCACAGGGAGACGCTACACCTTC CASSTGRRYTF
. TRBJ2-3 . TRBV7-6 TGTGCCTGCAGATCAGGGTCAGATACGCAATATTTT CACRSGSDTQYF
. TRBJ2-3 . TRBV15 TGTGCCACCAGCGGATTGGAAAATACGCAGTATTTT CATSGLENTQYF
TRBD2 TRBJ2-7 many TRBV7-2 TGTGCCAGCAGCTCAACTTTAGGACTAGAGGCCTACGAGCAGTACTTC CASSSTLGLEAYEQYF
. TRBJ1-5 . TRBV10-3 TGTGCCATCAGACAGGACCAAAATCAGCCCCAGCATTTT CAIRQDQNQPQHF
. TRBJ1-1 few TRBV5-1 TGCGCCAGCAGACCAGATAACACTGAAGCTTTCTTT CASRPDNTEAFF
. TRBJ2-1 many TRBV7-9 TGTGCCAGCAGTTCCGGTAGGGAGCAGTTCTTC CASSSGREQFF
. TRBJ2-1 . TRBV6-6 TGTGCCAGCAGTTGGGACTCTAACAATGAGCAGTTCTTC CASSWDSNNEQFF
TRBD2 TRBJ2-1 few TRBV19 TGTGCCAGTAGTATTGACCTCACCTTGGGGGGGGAGCAGTTCTTC CASSIDLTLGGEQFF
. TRBJ1-5 many TRBV7-2 TGTGCCAGCAGCGAAGGTTATCAGCCCCAGCATTTT CASSEGYQPQHF
. TRBJ2-2 many TRBV12-3/TRBV12-4 TGTGCCAGCAGTTTCGCAGCCAAGAACACCGGGGAGCTGTTTTTT CASSFAAKNTGELFF
. TRBJ1-1 many TRBV7-2 TGTGCCAGCAGCTTAATTCCCCTGCTGAACACTGAAGCTTTCTTT CASSLIPLLNTEAFF
TRBD1 TRBJ2-4 . TRBV10-1 TGCGCCAGCAGTGAGTCCGGGACAGGGGGCAAAAACATTCAGTACTTC CASSESGTGGKNIQYF
. TRBJ1-4 few TRBV28 TGTGCCAGCAGTTGGACGGTGAATGAAAAACTGTTTTTT CASSWTVNEKLFF
. TRBJ1-5 . TRBV19 TGTGCCAGTGACACCCTTCGGAATCAGCCCCAGCATTTT CASDTLRNQPQHF
. TRBJ1-3 . TRBV5-1 TGCGCCAGCAGCTTGGACCGGGCGCCCAGCCTCGGAAACACCATATATTTT CASSLDRAPSLGNTIYF
TRBD2 TRBJ2-5 . TRBV7-8 TGTGCCAGCAGCTTATCCCCAGCGGGGGGCTACCAAGAGACCCAGTACTTC CASSLSPAGGYQETQYF
TRBD2 TRBJ2-7 once TRBV27 TGTGTCAGCGCCCGGGGGGTCAGGTCCTACGAGCAGTACTTC CVSARGVRSYEQYF
TRBD1 TRBJ1-3 many TRBV10-3 TGTGCCATCAGGCCCGGACAGGGGGAAAGAAAGAGCTCTGGAAACACCATATATTTT CAIRPGQGERKSSGNTIYF
. TRBJ2-1 few TRBV15 TGTGCCACCAGCAGAGATGAAGGGTTCAATGAGCAGTTCTTC CATSRDEGFNEQFF
. TRBJ2-2 . TRBV10-3 TGTGCCATCAGGCCCGTGGCACCGAACACCGGGGAGCTGTTTTTT CAIRPVAPNTGELFF
. TRBJ2-1 . TRBV7-6 TGTGCCAGCAGCCCCTCCTGGGAGCAGTTCTTC CASSPSWEQFF
. TRBJ2-7 few TRBV4-2 TGTGCCAGCAGCCAAGATCCGCATGCCAGGGAGCCTCCCTACGAGCAGTACTTC CASSQDPHAREPPYEQYF
TRBD1 TRBJ1-2 few TRBV7-9 TGTGCCAGCAGCAAGGACAGGGTAGGAGGTGGCTACACCTTC CASSKDRVGGGYTF
TRBD2 TRBJ2-3 . TRBV27 TGTGCCAGCAGTTACGATCTAGCGGGGGGCCCAGATACGCAGTATTTT CASSYDLAGGPDTQYF
TRBD1 TRBJ1-5 . TRBV5-6 TGTGCCAGCAGCCTTGGTTTTGTCGACAGGGCGCAGCCCCAGCATTTT CASSLGFVDRAQPQHF
. TRBJ2-3 few TRBV7-3 TGTGCCAGCAGCTTCCGGGACGGGGCACGAGATACGCAGTATTTT CASSFRDGARDTQYF
. TRBJ2-1 few TRBV19 TGTGCCAGTAGTATAAATGACAACTACAATGAGCAGTTCTTC CASSINDNYNEQFF
TRBD2 TRBJ2-1 . TRBV7-6 TGTGCCAGCAGCTTAGACCCTATAGCGGGGGCCTCCTACAATGAGCAGTTCTTC CASSLDPIAGASYNEQFF
. TRBJ2-1 . TRBV5-1 TGCGCCAGCAGCAGTCCTACCTCCTACAATGAGCAGTTCTTC CASSSPTSYNEQFF
. TRBJ2-7 few TRBV12-3/TRBV12-4 TGTGCCAGCAGTCATCGGAATTACGAGCAGTACTTC CASSHRNYEQYF